The 14 T cell receptor beta chains given below trace back to one sample, sequenced in a study of blood T cell repertoires in COVID-19. Generated by immunoSEQ multiplex PCR, the TCRdb table keeps only in-frame clones and is missing some. The data hold under 80,000 clones, with over 65% observed a single time. The sample was peripheral blood. The receptors derive from a man of 80 years or more with active or convalescent COVID-19.

The chain has TRBV11-3 and TRBJ2-3, with 10 bases matching TRBD1. CDR1 is SGHNT and CDR2 is YENEEA in the germline V gene. The junction had 5 bases not matched to a gene; V was cut back by 1 base and J by 1 base. The CDR3 has 17 residues. CDR3 bases: TGTGCCAGCAGCTTAGCCGGACAGGGGGGAGGCACAGATACGCAGTATTTT. Translated: CASSLAGQGGGTDTQYF.

V is TRBV7-6 and J is TRBJ2-2, with D uncertain. The V end lost 4 bases, the J end lost 1 base, and 4 bases lay between the germline ends. Germline V gene lookup returns CDR1 SGHVS and CDR2 FNYEAQ. CDR3 length: 13 amino acids. The DNA of the CDR3 is TGTGCCAGCAGCTCCGGGAACACCGGGGAGCTGTTTTTT. Its translation: CASSSGNTGELFF.

The chain joins TRBV5-1 to TRBJ2-5, with TRBD1 matching 9 bases. V shed 4 bases, J shed 2 bases, and the junction held 3 bases outside the gene matches. Germline V gene sequence: CDR1 SGHRS, CDR2 YFSETQ. There are 14 residues in the CDR3. CDR3 amino acids: CASSTGQGQETQYF. The CDR3 DNA reads TGCGCCAGCAGCACCGGACAGGGGCAAGAGACCCAGTACTTC.

V gene TRBV27 combines with J gene TRBJ2-5; no firm D call. V was cut by 1 base and J by 3 bases, with 9 bases left in between. This CDR3 is 14 amino acids long. CDR1 and CDR2 (germline): MNHEY, SMNVEV (reference sequence). The CDR3 DNA sequence: TGTGCCAGCAGTTTATTCGGCACAGAAGAGACCCAGTACTTC. This gives the protein CASSLFGTEETQYF.

This chain links TRBV11-3 with TRBJ2-3, with unresolved D. The germline V gene has CDR1 SGHNT and CDR2 YENEEA. The CDR3 has 13 residues. Trimming cost V 2 bases and J 4 bases, with 7 bases left between them. The CDR3: CASSLQAADTQYF. CDR3 sequence (DNA): TGTGCCAGCAGCTTACAGGCTGCAGATACGCAGTATTTT. Full variable domain (rest looked up from reference TRBV11-3 and TRBJ2-3): EAGVVQSPRYKIIEKKQPVAFWCNPISGHNTLYWYLQNLGQGPELLIRYENEEAVDDSQLPKDRFSAERLKGVDSTLKIQPAELGDSAVYLCASSLQAADTQYFGPGTRLTVL.

This chain uses TRBV3-1 (or the pseudogene TRBV3-2) with TRBJ2-7; TRBD1 agrees at 8 bases. The CDR3 extends over 13 amino acids. The junction had 3 bases not matched to a gene; V was cut back by 2 bases and J by 6 bases. Germline V gene sequence: CDR1 LGHDT, CDR2 YNNKEL (reference sequence). The CDR3 DNA is TGTGCCAGCAGCCAAATAACAGGGGGCGAGCAGTACTTC. As protein: CASSQITGGEQYF.

The V call is TRBV18, the J call TRBJ2-5; tentative D call: TRBD1 (6 bases). V dropped 4 bases and J dropped 5 bases, with 11 bases sitting between them. The germline V gene has CDR1 KGHSH and CDR2 LQKENI. This CDR3 comprises 13 residues. The CDR3 loop is CASSLQGTETQYF. Here the CDR3 DNA reads TGTGCCAGCTCACTCCAGGGGACGGAGACCCAGTACTTC. Combining the CDR3 with reference TRBV18 and TRBJ2-5 gives the whole variable domain NAGVMQNPRHLVRRRGQEARLRCSPMKGHSHVYWYRQLPEEGLKFMVYLQKENIIDESGMPKERFSAEFPKEGPSILRIQQVVRGDSAAYFCASSLQGTETQYFGPGTRLLVL.

The V and J genes are TRBV24-1 and TRBJ1-5; 10 bases map to TRBD1. The CDR3 extends over 16 amino acids. From germline, CDR1 is KGHDR and CDR2 SFDVKD. V was pared by 3 bases and J by 2 bases, with 3 bases of the junction left unmatched. CDR3 bases: TGTGCCACCAGTGATGCCGGGACAGGGGGCAATCAGCCCCAGCATTTT. Its protein is CATSDAGTGGNQPQHF.

The chain links TRBV19 to TRBJ2-3; 7 bases align to TRBD2. The germline gives CDR1 LNHDA, CDR2 SQIVND (reference sequence). The CDR3 is made up of 15 amino acids. The V segment lost 7 bases and the J segment 3 bases; nucleotides outside the gene matches: 10. CDR3 nucleotides: TGTGCCAGTAAGCTCCCCGGGAGGTTGACAGATACGCAGTATTTT. Translated: CASKLPGRLTDTQYF.

J is TRBJ1-2 and V is TRBV6-6; 11 bases map to TRBD1. Per the germline V gene, CDR1 is MNHNY and CDR2 is SVGAGI (reference sequence). This CDR3 is built from 14 residues. The trim removed 8 bases at V and 3 bases at J, leaving 5 bases unmatched. Here the CDR3 DNA reads TGTGCCAGCGCACCGGGACAGGGGGACTATGGCTACACCTTC. Translating gives CASAPGQGDYGYTF.

This clone showed up just a few times. This rearrangement joins TRBV13 to TRBJ2-1; 11 bases map to TRBD2. CDR3 length: 16 residues. J lost 5 bases, V lost 4 bases, and 7 bases had no gene match. CDR1 and CDR2 from the germline V gene are PRHDT and FYEKMQ (reference sequence). The CDR3 coding sequence is TGTGCCAGCAGCTCCTCTAGCGGGGGGCGAAACAATGAGCAGTTCTTC. Residues: CASSSSSGGRNNEQFF.

This clone was seen a handful of times. The chain recombines TRBV19 with TRBJ1-5; D is possibly TRBD1 (6 bases). Germline lookup yields CDR1 LNHDA and CDR2 SQIVND (reference sequence). The CDR3 consists of 15 residues. V lost 5 bases and J 0 bases, leaving 11 bases between the germline ends. CDR3 region: CASSRQVYSNQPQHF. CDR3 bases: TGTGCCAGTAGTCGACAGGTGTATAGCAATCAGCCCCAGCATTTT.

The chain employs TRBV9 and TRBJ2-7; TRBD2 matches at 8 bases. This CDR3 region has 15 residues. V lost 0 bases, J lost 3 bases, and 5 bases stayed unmatched. In germline, CDR1 is SGDLS, CDR2 YYNGEE. In nucleotides, the CDR3 is TGTGCCAGCAGCGTAGGCCAGCGGGAGTTCTACGAGCAGTACTTC. Protein product: CASSVGQREFYEQYF. Together with reference TRBV9 and TRBJ2-7, the CDR3 gives the full variable domain: DSGVTQTPKHLITATGQRVTLRCSPRSGDLSVYWYQQSLDQGLQFLIQYYNGEERAKGNILERFSAQQFPDLHSELNLSSLELGDSALYFCASSVGQREFYEQYFGPGTRLTVT.

This sequence joins TRBV28 and TRBJ1-4; perhaps TRBD1 as D (5 bases). The germline gives CDR1 MDHEN, CDR2 SYDVKM. This CDR3 region has 14 residues. Trimming took off 11 bases at V and 8 bases at J, with 21 bases between the two ends. CDR3 region: CACGSGGAEEKLFF. The DNA of the CDR3 is TGTGCCTGCGGGAGTGGAGGGGCGGAGGAAAAACTGTTTTTT.